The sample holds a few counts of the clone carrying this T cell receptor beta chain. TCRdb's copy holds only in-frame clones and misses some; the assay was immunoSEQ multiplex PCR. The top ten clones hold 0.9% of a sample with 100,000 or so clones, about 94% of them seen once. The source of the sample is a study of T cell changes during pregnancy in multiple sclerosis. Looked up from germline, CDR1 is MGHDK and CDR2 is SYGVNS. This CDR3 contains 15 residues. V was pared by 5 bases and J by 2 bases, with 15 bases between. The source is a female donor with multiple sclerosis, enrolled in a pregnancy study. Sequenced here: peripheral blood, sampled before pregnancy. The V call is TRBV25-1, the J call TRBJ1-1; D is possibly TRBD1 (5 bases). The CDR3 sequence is CASSPRLDRNTEAFF. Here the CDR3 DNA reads TGTGCCAGCAGTCCCCGACTCGACAGAAACACTGAAGCTTTCTTT.